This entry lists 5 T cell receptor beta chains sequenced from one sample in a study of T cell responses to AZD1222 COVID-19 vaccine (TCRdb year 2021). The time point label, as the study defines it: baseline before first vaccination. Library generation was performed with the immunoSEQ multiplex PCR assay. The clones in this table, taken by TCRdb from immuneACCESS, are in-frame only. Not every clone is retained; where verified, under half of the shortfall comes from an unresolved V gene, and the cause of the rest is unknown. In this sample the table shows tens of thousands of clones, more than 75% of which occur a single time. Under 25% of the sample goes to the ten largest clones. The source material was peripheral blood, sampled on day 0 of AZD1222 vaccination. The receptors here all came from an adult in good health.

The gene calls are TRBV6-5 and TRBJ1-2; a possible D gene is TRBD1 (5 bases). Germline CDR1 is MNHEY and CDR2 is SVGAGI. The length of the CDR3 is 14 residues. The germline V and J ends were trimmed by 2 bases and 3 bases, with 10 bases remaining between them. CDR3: CASSYVQGDYGYTF. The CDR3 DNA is TGTGCCAGCAGTTACGTCCAGGGTGACTATGGCTACACCTTC.

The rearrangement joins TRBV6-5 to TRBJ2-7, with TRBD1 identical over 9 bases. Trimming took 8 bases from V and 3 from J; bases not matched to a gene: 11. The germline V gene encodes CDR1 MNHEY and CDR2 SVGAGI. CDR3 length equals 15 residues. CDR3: CASSQSGTGYYEQYF. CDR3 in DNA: TGTGCCAGCTCCCAGAGTGGGACAGGGTACTACGAGCAGTACTTC.

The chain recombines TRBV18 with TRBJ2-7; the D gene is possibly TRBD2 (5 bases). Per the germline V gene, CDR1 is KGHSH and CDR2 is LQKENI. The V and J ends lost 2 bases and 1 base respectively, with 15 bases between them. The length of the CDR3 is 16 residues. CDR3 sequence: CASSPGGLEGSYEQYF. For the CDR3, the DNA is TGTGCCAGCTCACCAGGTGGCCTCGAGGGTTCCTACGAGCAGTACTTC.

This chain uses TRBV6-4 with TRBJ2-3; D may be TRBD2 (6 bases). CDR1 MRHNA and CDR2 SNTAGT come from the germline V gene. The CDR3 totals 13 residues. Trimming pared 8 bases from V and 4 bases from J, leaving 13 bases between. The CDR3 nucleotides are TGTGCCAGCGGGAGGAATGAGGCAGATACGCAGTATTTT. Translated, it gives CASGRNEADTQYF.

CDR3 sequence reads: CASSLSEEGPQHF. The CDR3 nucleotides are TGTGCCAGCAGTTTATCCGAGGAAGGGCCCCAGCATTTT. The V call is TRBV12-3 or TRBV12-4, the J call TRBJ1-5; D is unresolved. The V end lost 2 bases, the J end lost 9 bases, and 11 bases lay between the germline ends. The CDR3 length is 13 residues.